This entry lists 5 T cell receptor beta chains sequenced from one sample in a study of T cells in Graves' hyperthyroidism and ophthalmopathy. Amplification targeted TCR beta CDR3 regions from RNA transcripts. A first-round RT-PCR of the TCR CDR3 used the HTBI primer set. TCRdb re-derived calls from the multiplex PCR reads in MiXCR, one entry per CDR3 protein. This repertoire shows fewer than 600,000 distinct CDR3 sequences, over 13% found once; its top ten account for around a sixth. The source material was blood. All receptors come from a woman under 30 with Graves' hyperthyroidism.

On this clonotype: This may stem from a read error, because a much larger clone lies one nucleotide away. The rearrangement links TRBV10-3 to TRBJ2-7; D not certain. The CDR3 contains 12 residues. The germline CDR1 and CDR2 sequences are ENHRY and SYGVKD. Trimming left V 6 bases short and J 2 bases short, with 8 bases between. The CDR3 region is CAIRTDPYEQYV. DNA for the CDR3: TGTGCCATCAGGACGGACCCCTACGAGCAGTACGTC.

This clonotype was detected many times. The chain joins TRBV6-1 to TRBJ2-5; 8 bases agree with TRBD2. V was clipped by 3 bases and J by 6 bases; unmatched bases: 9. From germline, CDR1 is MNHNS and CDR2 SASEGT. This CDR3 has 15 residues. The DNA for the CDR3 is TGTGCCAGCAGTGACCCGGGGAGCGGGAGAAAGACCCAGTACTTC. Its translation: CASSDPGSGRKTQYF.

This clonotype was observed at least ten times. V gene TRBV11-2 combines with J gene TRBJ1-2; the D is unclear. V was pared by 4 bases and J by 5 bases, with 17 bases between. Germline V CDR1 and CDR2: SGHAT, FQNNGV. The CDR3 extends over 15 amino acids. The CDR3 sequence: CASSSDPPIWYGYTF. DNA for the CDR3: TGTGCCAGCAGCTCAGACCCCCCCATATGGTATGGCTACACCTTC.

This clonotype has a handful of counts. Given a much more abundant clone one base away, this may be a read error. This chain connects TRBV12-3 or TRBV12-4 to TRBJ2-3; 9 positions agree with TRBD2. Unmatched junction bases numbered 4, after V lost 6 bases and J lost 0 bases. This CDR3 has 15 amino acids. The chain's CDR3 is CASRVAGDSTDTQYF. The DNA for the CDR3 is TGTGCCAGCAGAGTAGCGGGGGACAGCACAGATACGCAGTATTTT.

The table lists this clonotype with many counts. The rearrangement links TRBV27 to TRBJ1-4; D remains unclear. The CDR3 has 15 residues. V shed 6 bases and J shed 7 bases, with 18 bases lying between them. CDR1 and CDR2 from the germline V gene are MNHEY and SMNVEV (reference sequence). The CDR3 DNA is TGTGCCAGCAGCTCCGGCACCAGGAGGTCTGAAAAACTGTTTTTT. Translated, it gives CASSSGTRRSEKLFF.